The clone carrying this TCR beta chain was found many times. The read falls 3 residues short of the CDR3 end, and the missing part is taken from the germline J gene. These data are taken from a study of T cell clonality in common variable immunodeficiency. Trimming cost V 6 bases and J 2 bases; bases outside gene matches: 4. Looked up from germline, CDR1 is MDHEN and CDR2 is SYDVKM. The CDR3 is 14 residues long. Generated by immunoSEQ multiplex PCR, the TCRdb table keeps only in-frame clones and is missing some. The sample has about 45,000 clones, none seen only once. This sequence was found in a person aged 18 to 70 in good health. The source material was peripheral blood mononuclear cells. This chain uses TRBV28 with TRBJ1-3; 7 bases line up with TRBD1. This CDR3 is CASSLTGPGNTIYF. Partial CDR3 DNA: TGTGCCAGCAGCCTGACAGGGCCTGGAAACACC.